The present entry profiles one T cell receptor (beta chain) with its context. The CDR3 covers 12 residues. Per the original methods: By means of reference gene primer amplification, nucleated cell counts were estimated. The method was immunoSEQ multiplex PCR; TCRdb's version includes in-frame clones alone and lacks a portion of them. V, J and clone size are those of that table, while D and trimming were read from the DNA. The repertoire has under 350,000 clones, 83% of them found once; the top ten carry over 9%. The data were taken from a study of blood T cell repertoires in COVID-19. This TCR derives from a woman aged 45-59 years who had recovered from COVID-19. The material sequenced was peripheral blood. The genes are TRBV21-1 and TRBJ2-7; the DNA was not compared with TRBD2, the D call given in the table. TRBV21-1 is a recognized pseudogene. The CDR3 region is CASSKGNYEQYF. The DNA of the CDR3 is TGTGCCAGCAGCAAAGGTAACTACGAGCAGTACTTC.